This T cell receptor beta chain stems from a study of control samples from healthy donors and cancer patients (TCRdb year 2020). The library was produced with the immunoSEQ multiplex PCR assay. Imported from immuneACCESS, the table was reduced by TCRdb to in-frame sequences with V and J called. These copies leave out some clones; in studies compared against another copy, an unresolved V gene accounts for under half, and the cause of the remainder is not known. This sample comprises about 220,000 clones, roughly 94% of them detected only once. The ten biggest clones cover about 1.6% of the sample. Concerning this clone: There is no known antigen for this receptor. Within one base of it there is no much larger clone, and no base qualities were kept.

Taken from the germline V gene, the CDR1 and CDR2 loops are MNHNS and SASEGT. V is clipped by 3 bases and J by 2 bases, and the sequence between their germline boundaries is 10 bases long. There are 15 amino acids in the CDR3, from cysteine to phenylalanine inclusive. Of the read, only the CDR3 DNA is kept; its 45 bases are in frame from base 1. The rearrangement joined TRBV6-1 to TRBJ1-4, with the D gene uncertain. Sequencing was done on a sample of blood. The sequence was obtained from a man in his forties or fifties in good health. Here the CDR3 is given as CASSDTGLTNEKLFF. The sequenced DNA is TGTGCCAGCAGTGACACCGGACTCACTAATGAAAAACTGTTTTTT.